This TCR beta chain is from a study of blood T cells in healthy people across ages. Per germline, CDR1 SGHTA and CDR2 FQGNSA. The CDR3 runs 15 residues. A J-beta primer mix and a sample-barcoded 5' primer were used in a second PCR of about 7 to 11 cycles. MiXCR, run by TCRdb on the 5' RACE reads, gives a single entry per CDR3 protein. The sample shows around 800,000 distinct CDR3 sequences, 50% to 65% of them seen only once. The chain joins TRBV7-2 to TRBJ2-7; possible D gene TRBD1, 5 bases. The J call may not be correct, given that the DNA end is closer to TRBJ2-5. Sequencing was carried out using blood. This TCR came from a man older than 75 in good health. CDR3 amino acids: CASSSRSAERGTQYF. The CDR3 bases are TGTGCCAGCAGCTCGCGATCCGCGGAAAGGGGGACCCAGTACTTC.